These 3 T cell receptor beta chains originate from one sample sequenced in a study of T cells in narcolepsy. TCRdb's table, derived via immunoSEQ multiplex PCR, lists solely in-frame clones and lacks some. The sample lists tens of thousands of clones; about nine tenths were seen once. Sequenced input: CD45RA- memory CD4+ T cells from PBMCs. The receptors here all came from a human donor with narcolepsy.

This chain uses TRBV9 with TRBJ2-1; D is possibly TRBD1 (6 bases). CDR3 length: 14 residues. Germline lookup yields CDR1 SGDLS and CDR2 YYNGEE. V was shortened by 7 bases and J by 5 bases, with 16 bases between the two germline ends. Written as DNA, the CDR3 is TGTGCCAGCGGGGGCTTGGGGGTTGACAATGAGCAGTTCTTC. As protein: CASGGLGVDNEQFF.

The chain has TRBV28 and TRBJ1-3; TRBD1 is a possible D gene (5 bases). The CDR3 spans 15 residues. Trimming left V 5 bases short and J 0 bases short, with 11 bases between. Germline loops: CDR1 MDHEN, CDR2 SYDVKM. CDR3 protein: CASSIRGYSGNTIYF. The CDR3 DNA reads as TGTGCCAGCAGTATTCGGGGCTACTCTGGAAACACCATATATTTT.

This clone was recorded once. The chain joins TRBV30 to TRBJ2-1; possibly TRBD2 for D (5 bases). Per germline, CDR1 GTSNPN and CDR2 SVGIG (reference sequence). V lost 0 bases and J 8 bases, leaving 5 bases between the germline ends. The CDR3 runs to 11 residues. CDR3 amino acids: CAWSVGDEQFF. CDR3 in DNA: TGTGCCTGGAGTGTGGGAGATGAGCAGTTCTTC.